This TCR beta chain is from a study of OX40 agonist ivuxolimab in advanced cancers. Study at large: Intravenous ivuxolimab at 0.01 to 10 mg/kg was given to patients every 2 weeks. People in dose escalation had one of these cancers: hepatocellular carcinoma, melanoma, renal cell or head and neck cancer.

In this sample, this clone turned up a few times. The antigen is unknown. Method: immunoSEQ multiplex PCR; TCRdb's copy keeps in-frame clones and lacks some. The sample contains tens of thousands of clones, 85% to 90% of which appear only once. Notes on the study in general: There was clonal expansion of CD4+ and CD8+ blood T cells by week 6 at 0.1 to 3.0 mg/kg. Partly responding patients at 0.1-3.0 mg/kg showed some of the smallest clonal expansion.

The CDR3 loop spans 13 amino acids. The V gene's germline CDR1 is MNHNY and CDR2 SVGAGI (reference sequence). With 10 bases removed from V and 0 bases from J, the gap between germline ends came to 10 bases. The receptor comes from an adult with an advanced solid tumor such as melanoma, head and neck, liver or kidney cancer. The chain links TRBV6-6 to TRBJ1-5; D call uncertain. Sequencing used CD4+ or CD8+ T cells sorted from blood, obtained in a trial of the OX40 agonist ivuxolimab. This CDR3 reads CATLTASNQPQHF. As DNA, the CDR3 is TGTGCCACCTTGACGGCTAGCAATCAGCCCCAGCATTTT.